These T cell receptor beta chains were read from a single sample in a study of blood T cell repertoires in COVID-19. Sequenced by immunoSEQ multiplex PCR; TCRdb stores in-frame clones only, minus some. The sample yields almost 200,000 clones, around 85% seen once. Sequenced input: peripheral blood. The receptors were gathered from a woman in her seventies with acute or convalescent COVID-19. CDR3s include the opening cysteine and the closing phenylalanine or tryptophan. A D gene is named only where the DNA matches it firmly. Clone size is not always given. Where it is, it says once, few, many or a class for expanded clones.

clone_size: -; v_call: TRBV18; d_call: -; j_call: TRBJ2-7; cdr3_aa: CASSPSSYEQYF; cdr3_nt: TGTGCCAGCTCACCCTCCTCCTACGAGCAGTACTTC
clone_size: -; v_call: TRBV19; d_call: TRBD1; j_call: TRBJ2-1; cdr3_aa: CASSKTGTGYNEQFF; cdr3_nt: TGTGCCAGTAGTAAAACCGGGACAGGGTACAATGAGCAGTTCTTC
clone_size: -; v_call: TRBV11-2; d_call: TRBD2; j_call: TRBJ2-7; cdr3_aa: CASSLARGGSYEQYF; cdr3_nt: TGTGCCAGCAGCTTAGCACGGGGGGGCTCCTACGAGCAGTACTTC
clone_size: -; v_call: TRBV5-4; d_call: -; j_call: TRBJ1-1; cdr3_aa: CASSRDPRGEIEAFF; cdr3_nt: TGTGCCAGCAGCCGGGACCCCCGGGGGGAGATTGAAGCTTTCTTT
clone_size: -; v_call: TRBV13; d_call: -; j_call: TRBJ2-3; cdr3_aa: CASSSNWRDHTDTQYF; cdr3_nt: TGTGCCAGCAGCTCCAACTGGCGGGACCACACAGATACGCAGTATTTT
clone_size: once; v_call: TRBV10-1; d_call: -; j_call: TRBJ1-6; cdr3_aa: CASSVSGENSPLHF; cdr3_nt: TGCGCCAGCAGTGTATCGGGGGAGAATTCACCCCTCCACTTT
clone_size: -; v_call: TRBV4-1; d_call: -; j_call: TRBJ2-5; cdr3_aa: CASSLLSSGGGETQYF; cdr3_nt: TGCGCCAGCAGCCTTCTTAGTAGCGGAGGCGGGGAGACCCAGTACTTC
clone_size: -; v_call: TRBV19; d_call: TRBD1; j_call: TRBJ1-6; cdr3_aa: CASNGRTGGNSPLHF; cdr3_nt: TGTGCCAGCAACGGGAGGACAGGGGGTAATTCACCCCTCCACTTT
clone_size: few; v_call: TRBV2; d_call: -; j_call: TRBJ1-3; cdr3_aa: CATGLSGNTIYF; cdr3_nt: TGTGCCACAGGGCTTTCTGGAAACACCATATATTTT
clone_size: -; v_call: TRBV19; d_call: TRBD1; j_call: TRBJ1-2; cdr3_aa: CASSRTGSNYGYTF; cdr3_nt: TGTGCCAGTAGTCGGACAGGATCAAACTATGGCTACACCTTC
clone_size: -; v_call: TRBV7-2; d_call: TRBD2; j_call: TRBJ2-7; cdr3_aa: CASSPSSGAPYEQYF; cdr3_nt: TGTGCCAGCAGCCCCTCTAGCGGGGCCCCCTACGAGCAGTACTTC
clone_size: -; v_call: TRBV7-2; d_call: TRBD1; j_call: TRBJ1-4; cdr3_aa: CASSLDRGSEKLFF; cdr3_nt: TGTGCCAGCAGCTTGGACAGGGGGAGTGAAAAACTGTTTTTT
clone_size: -; v_call: TRBV28; d_call: -; j_call: TRBJ1-1; cdr3_aa: CASSSAGVNTEAFF; cdr3_nt: TGTGCCAGCAGTTCAGCAGGGGTGAACACTGAAGCTTTCTTT
clone_size: -; v_call: TRBV7-2; d_call: TRBD1; j_call: TRBJ1-5; cdr3_aa: CASSQWSRGPRRNQPQHF; cdr3_nt: TGTGCCAGCAGCCAATGGTCCAGGGGGCCCCGCCGCAATCAGCCCCAGCATTTT
clone_size: once; v_call: TRBV6-4; d_call: TRBD1; j_call: TRBJ2-7; cdr3_aa: CASRPSPRDRSLTYEQYF; cdr3_nt: TGTGCCAGCAGGCCGAGTCCAAGGGACAGGTCCTTAACCTACGAGCAGTACTTC
clone_size: -; v_call: TRBV6-5; d_call: TRBD1; j_call: TRBJ1-3; cdr3_aa: CASSPGQGFGNTIYF; cdr3_nt: TGTGCCAGCAGTCCGGGACAGGGGTTTGGAAACACCATATATTTT
clone_size: -; v_call: TRBV12-3/TRBV12-4; d_call: -; j_call: TRBJ1-1; cdr3_aa: CASTREGMRAFF; cdr3_nt: TGTGCCAGCACCCGGGAGGGCATGAGGGCTTTCTTT
clone_size: -; v_call: TRBV5-4; d_call: -; j_call: TRBJ1-6; cdr3_aa: CASSEGGASGDSPLHF; cdr3_nt: TGTGCCAGCAGTGAGGGAGGAGCTTCAGGAGATTCACCCCTCCACTTT
clone_size: few; v_call: TRBV18; d_call: TRBD1; j_call: TRBJ1-5; cdr3_aa: CASSPRDREMGRPQHF; cdr3_nt: TGTGCCAGCTCACCCCGGGACAGGGAGATGGGGCGGCCCCAGCATTTT
clone_size: -; v_call: TRBV6-5; d_call: -; j_call: TRBJ1-2; cdr3_aa: CASSYSIRQGYGYTF; cdr3_nt: TGTGCCAGCAGTTACTCGATCCGTCAGGGCTATGGCTACACCTTC
clone_size: -; v_call: TRBV20-1; d_call: -; j_call: TRBJ1-3; cdr3_aa: CSASRTDSGNTIYF; cdr3_nt: TGCAGTGCTAGTAGGACAGACTCTGGAAACACCATATATTTT
clone_size: -; v_call: TRBV4-2; d_call: -; j_call: TRBJ1-2; cdr3_aa: CASSQDGGYGGYTF; cdr3_nt: TGTGCCAGCAGCCAAGACGGGGGATACGGTGGCTACACCTTC
clone_size: -; v_call: TRBV7-3; d_call: TRBD2; j_call: TRBJ2-1; cdr3_aa: CASSPRPTSGRVGEQFF; cdr3_nt: TGTGCCAGCAGTCCTCGTCCGACTAGCGGGAGGGTGGGGGAGCAGTTCTTC
clone_size: once; v_call: TRBV28; d_call: TRBD2; j_call: TRBJ2-1; cdr3_aa: CASSLLGGGAGEQFF; cdr3_nt: TGTGCCAGCAGTTTGCTAGGCGGGGGGGCGGGTGAGCAGTTCTTC
clone_size: -; v_call: TRBV3-1/TRBV3-2; d_call: -; j_call: TRBJ2-7; cdr3_aa: CASSQGAGTYEQYF; cdr3_nt: TGTGCCAGCAGCCAAGGTGCCGGGACCTACGAGCAGTACTTC
clone_size: -; v_call: TRBV3-1/TRBV3-2; d_call: TRBD1; j_call: TRBJ1-6; cdr3_aa: CASNRGDSPLHF; cdr3_nt: TGTGCCAGCAACAGGGGGGATTCACCCCTCCACTTT
clone_size: -; v_call: TRBV28; d_call: -; j_call: TRBJ1-2; cdr3_aa: CASSPPTPLRYGYTF; cdr3_nt: TGTGCCAGCAGTCCTCCGACTCCCCTGCGCTATGGCTACACCTTC
clone_size: -; v_call: TRBV7-2; d_call: -; j_call: TRBJ2-5; cdr3_aa: CASSRDPGEETQYF; cdr3_nt: TGTGCCAGCAGCAGAGATCCGGGAGAAGAGACCCAGTACTTC